A selection of T cell receptor beta chains follows, all from one sample in a study of control samples from healthy donors and cancer patients. Profiled with immunoSEQ multiplex PCR; TCRdb holds only in-frame clones, not every one. This table has some 160,000 clones, 92% appearing once. Sequenced input: blood. The receptors come from a woman in her thirties in good health. The CDR3 runs from the conserved cysteine through the conserved F or W. Fields, in order: V gene, D gene, J gene, clone size, CDR3 DNA, CDR3 protein. A D gene is named only where the DNA matches it firmly. Expanded clones get a size class; other rows say once, few or many, or leave the size out.

v_call: TRBV2; d_call: NA; j_call: TRBJ1-1; clone_size: few; cdr3_nt: TGTGCCAGCAGCGAGGAACAGGTCCCTTTCTTT; cdr3_aa: CASSEEQVPFF
v_call: TRBV4-1; d_call: TRBD2; j_call: TRBJ2-7; clone_size: NA; cdr3_nt: TGCGCCAGCACCCAAGTCTCTAGCGGGAGTAACTACGAGCAGTACTTC; cdr3_aa: CASTQVSSGSNYEQYF
v_call: TRBV9; d_call: TRBD2; j_call: TRBJ2-5; clone_size: NA; cdr3_nt: TGTGCCAGCAGCGTAGCTCCTAGCGGGAGTCGGGAGACCCAGTACTTC; cdr3_aa: CASSVAPSGSRETQYF
v_call: TRBV4-2; d_call: TRBD2; j_call: TRBJ2-2; clone_size: NA; cdr3_nt: TGTGCCAGCAGCCAAGATAAGGCGGGAGGGCCGAACACCGGGGAGCTGTTTTTT; cdr3_aa: CASSQDKAGGPNTGELFF
v_call: TRBV10-1; d_call: TRBD1; j_call: TRBJ2-7; clone_size: NA; cdr3_nt: TGCGCCAGCAGTGAGAGGGACAGACATCCGAACGAGCAGTACTTC; cdr3_aa: CASSERDRHPNEQYF
v_call: TRBV28; d_call: NA; j_call: TRBJ2-1; clone_size: NA; cdr3_nt: TGTGCCAGCAGTTTACACGGGAGCTCCTACAATGAGCAGTTCTTC; cdr3_aa: CASSLHGSSYNEQFF
v_call: TRBV5-4; d_call: TRBD1; j_call: TRBJ1-2; clone_size: NA; cdr3_nt: TGTGCCAGCAGCTTGGCCTTTGGGACAGCGAATGGCTACACCTTC; cdr3_aa: CASSLAFGTANGYTF
v_call: TRBV4-1; d_call: NA; j_call: TRBJ2-1; clone_size: NA; cdr3_nt: TGCGCCAGCAGCCAAGCTCTGGGACTGGGGGTTGGGAATGAGCAGTTCTTC; cdr3_aa: CASSQALGLGVGNEQFF
v_call: TRBV20-1; d_call: TRBD2; j_call: TRBJ2-6; clone_size: NA; cdr3_nt: TGCAGTGCTAGTCTAGCGGGAGAGTCTGGGGCCAACGTCCTGACTTTC; cdr3_aa: CSASLAGESGANVLTF
v_call: TRBV7-8; d_call: NA; j_call: TRBJ2-7; clone_size: NA; cdr3_nt: TGTGCCAGCAGCTCCCGGGACGGATCCTCCTACGAGCAGTACTTC; cdr3_aa: CASSSRDGSSYEQYF
v_call: TRBV28; d_call: TRBD1; j_call: TRBJ2-1; clone_size: NA; cdr3_nt: TGTGCCAGTAGACCAGCCCTGACAGGGTACAATGAGCAGTTCTTC; cdr3_aa: CASRPALTGYNEQFF
v_call: TRBV7-9; d_call: NA; j_call: TRBJ2-7; clone_size: NA; cdr3_nt: TGTGCCAGCAGCTTAGGGGGCCGGGCCTACGAGCAGTACTTC; cdr3_aa: CASSLGGRAYEQYF
v_call: TRBV7-9; d_call: NA; j_call: TRBJ1-1; clone_size: NA; cdr3_nt: TGTGCCAGCAGCTTAAGTTTTGGCAATTTGAACACTGAAGCTTTCTTT; cdr3_aa: CASSLSFGNLNTEAFF
v_call: TRBV6-5; d_call: TRBD2; j_call: TRBJ2-2; clone_size: NA; cdr3_nt: TGTGCCAGCAGTTACGGACTAGCGGGACCCACCGGGGAGCTGTTTTTT; cdr3_aa: CASSYGLAGPTGELFF
v_call: TRBV7-8; d_call: NA; j_call: TRBJ2-1; clone_size: NA; cdr3_nt: TGTGCCAGCAGCAGGTTTTTCCGGGCTTGGGGTGAGCAGTTCTTC; cdr3_aa: CASSRFFRAWGEQFF
v_call: TRBV6-5; d_call: TRBD1; j_call: TRBJ2-3; clone_size: NA; cdr3_nt: TGTGCCAGCAGGACCGGGACAGGGAGCACAGATACGCAGTATTTT; cdr3_aa: CASRTGTGSTDTQYF
v_call: TRBV7-2; d_call: NA; j_call: TRBJ1-1; clone_size: few; cdr3_nt: TGTGCCAGCAGTTCACAGGGGAACACTGAAGCTTTCTTT; cdr3_aa: CASSSQGNTEAFF
v_call: TRBV7-9; d_call: NA; j_call: TRBJ1-5; clone_size: NA; cdr3_nt: TGTGCCAGCAGAGAGGGGGGCGGCGACAATCAGCCCCAGCATTTT; cdr3_aa: CASREGGGDNQPQHF
v_call: TRBV2; d_call: TRBD1; j_call: TRBJ1-2; clone_size: few; cdr3_nt: TGTGCCAGCAGTGAAGACAGGGGTGGCTACACCTTC; cdr3_aa: CASSEDRGGYTF
v_call: TRBV7-9; d_call: NA; j_call: TRBJ2-2; clone_size: few; cdr3_nt: TGTGCCAGCAGCCACAAGAACACCGGGGAGCTGTTTTTT; cdr3_aa: CASSHKNTGELFF
v_call: TRBV5-4; d_call: NA; j_call: TRBJ1-1; clone_size: NA; cdr3_nt: TGTGCCAGCAGCATCCGCCCCGGGATCAAGATCAAAGCTTTCTTT; cdr3_aa: CASSIRPGIKIKAFF
v_call: TRBV11-2; d_call: NA; j_call: TRBJ2-7; clone_size: NA; cdr3_nt: TGTGCCAGCAGCTTAGTCTTGCCAGGGACGAGCTCCTACGAGCAGTACTTC; cdr3_aa: CASSLVLPGTSSYEQYF
v_call: TRBV28; d_call: NA; j_call: TRBJ1-5; clone_size: once; cdr3_nt: TGTGCCAGCACCCCCCACAGAAGCAATCAGCCCCAGCATTTT; cdr3_aa: CASTPHRSNQPQHF
v_call: TRBV4-1; d_call: TRBD2; j_call: TRBJ2-3; clone_size: NA; cdr3_nt: TGCGCCAGCAGCCAAGTATTGACTAGCGGGAGAGATACGCAGTATTTT; cdr3_aa: CASSQVLTSGRDTQYF
v_call: TRBV2; d_call: NA; j_call: TRBJ1-1; clone_size: NA; cdr3_nt: TGTGCCAGCAGTGACCGCAGGGTATCGCTGAACACTGAAGCTTTCTTT; cdr3_aa: CASSDRRVSLNTEAFF